This T cell receptor (beta chain) was recorded in a study of blood T cell repertoires in COVID-19. The assay was immunoSEQ multiplex PCR, and TCRdb's table has in-frame clones only and misses some. The table has more than 95,000 clones, about 86% seen once; the top ten hold approximately 12%. The TCR originated in an older woman in a cohort sampled during active or convalescent COVID-19. Material: peripheral blood.

The CDR3 coding sequence is TGCGCCAGTCAATTGACTAGCGGGAGGGTCGAGCAGTTCTTC. It specifies CASQLTSGRVEQFF. The genes are TRBV5-1 and TRBJ2-1, with 14 bases matching TRBD2. Germline trimming cut 8 bases from V and 10 bases from J; bases unmatched to any gene: 8. Germline assignment: CDR1 SGHRS and CDR2 YFSETQ. This CDR3 comprises 14 residues. Combining the CDR3 with reference TRBV5-1 and TRBJ2-1 gives the whole variable domain KAGVTQTPRYLIKTRGQQVTLSCSPISGHRSVSWYQQTPGQGLQFLFEYFSETQRNKGNFPGRFSGRQFSNSRSEMNVSTLELGDSALYLCASQLTSGRVEQFFGPGTRLTVL.